This note documents a single TCR beta chain sequence. Its target is unknown. Using a J-beta primer mix together with a sample-barcoded 5' primer, a second PCR was run for about 6 to 12 cycles. Every cDNA molecule bore a tag from a template-switch adaptor containing 12 random nucleotides. TCRdb independently ran MiXCR on the 5' RACE reads; one entry per CDR3 protein. The table has about 800,000 distinct CDR3 sequences, about 25% seen once. The data were taken from a study of blood T cells in healthy people across ages. Study-level results: In long-lived donors, naive CD4+ cell counts and diversity exceeded those of aged donors.

Germline V gene sequence: CDR1 DFQATT, CDR2 SNEGSKA (reference sequence). CDR3 length: 17 amino acids. This sample also appeared in a second study, on T cells of mothers and their children. From that second work: When mothers and children were related, their normalized repertoire overlap, which was always slightly higher, did not differ significantly from that of unrelated pairs.

The J gene is TRBJ2-1, the V gene TRBV20-1; TRBD1 matches at 12 bases. The end of the DNA aligns better with TRBJ2-5, so the J call may be wrong. Source material: blood. This sequence was found in a boy younger than 18 in good health. CDR3 DNA sequence: TGCAGTGCTAAGGAGCCGTTAGGGACAGGGGGCCCGGGGGCCCAGTACTTC. Amino acid sequence: CSAKEPLGTGGPGAQYF.